This T cell receptor (beta chain) stems from a study of lymphopenia after photon versus proton radiotherapy. General study findings and limits: Larger post-nadir TCR diversity loss correlated inversely with survival in deceased patients. Under photons, naive T cells and diversity fell while effector/memory populations rose. Better survival with proton therapy was suggested as possible, not demonstrated. Oligoclonal CD8+ Temra expansion after nadir drove photon patients' diversity drop.

V shed 6 bases and J 2 bases; nucleotides not matched to a gene: 5. The CDR3 spans 15 residues. CDR1 SEHNR and CDR2 FQNEAQ come from the germline V gene (reference sequence). Of note for this clone: Its matching antigen is unknown.

Profiling relied on immunoSEQ multiplex PCR, and the TCRdb table lists in-frame clones only, not all of them. The sample has approximately 7,200 clones; around 92% are singletons. This specimen consisted of peripheral blood, obtained from a patient treated with photon-based radiotherapy. This clonotype was obtained from a woman between 45 and 60 years old with cholangiocarcinoma. The rearrangement joins TRBV7-9 to TRBJ2-3; the match to TRBD2 covers 10 bases. The DNA of the CDR3 is TGTGCCAGCAGGAAACTAGCGGGGTCCACAGATACGCAGTATTTT. The encoded protein is CASRKLAGSTDTQYF.